A selection of T cell receptor beta chains follows, all from one sample in a study of CD4 and CD8 cells across lung adenocarcinoma regions. TCRdb re-called the PCR reads through MiXCR, storing one row per CDR3 protein. The data hold about 25,000 distinct CDR3 sequences, with approximately 53% observed a single time. Sequenced sample: CD8+ T cells from the center of a lung tumor. Source of these receptors: a male donor with lung adenocarcinoma. The CD4 and CD8 labels of this study may be unreliable. Each CDR3 is given with its conserved first and last residue. A D gene is named only where the DNA matches it firmly. Rows may omit the clone size; those that give it use once, few, many or a size class.

d_gene	v_gene	abundance	j_gene	CDR3nt	CDR3aa
.	TRBV14	.	TRBJ2-4	TGTGCCAGCAGCCAAGTGACCAAGGCCTCCTACAATGAGCAGTACTTC	CASSQVTKASYNEQYF
.	TRBV30	few	TRBJ1-2	TGTGCCTGGGGTCGGACCGGTAACTATGGCTACACCTTC	CAWGRTGNYGYTF
.	TRBV27	few	TRBJ2-7	TGTGCCAGCAGGCTGAGGAGGTCCTCCTACGAGCAGTACTTC	CASRLRRSSYEQYF
.	TRBV7-2	.	TRBJ2-3	TGTGCCAGCAGCGGCGACCGCGGTGAGGGAGATACCCAGTATTTC	CASSGDRGEGDTQYF
.	TRBV6-1	once	TRBJ1-1	TGTGCCAGCATAGTGGGCAGACGCACTGAAGCTTTCTTT	CASIVGRRTEAFF
TRBD1	TRBV27	few	TRBJ1-6	TGTGCCACCCGCCGCGGAGCAGGGGGAAATAATTCACCCCTCCACTTT	CATRRGAGGNNSPLHF
.	TRBV10-3	.	TRBJ2-5	TGTGCCGGGGGTTTAGGGAACCGAGACCAAGATACCCAGTACTTT	CAGGLGNRDQDTQYF
.	TRBV7-2	many	TRBJ1-4	TGTGCCAGCAGCTTAGCGTTCGGGACGGCTGAAAAACTGTTTTTT	CASSLAFGTAEKLFF
.	TRBV7-2	.	TRBJ2-3	TGTGCCAGCAGCTCGGGGTTGGGAGCCAAAGATACGCAGTATTTT	CASSSGLGAKDTQYF
.	TRBV10-1	.	TRBJ2-4	TGCGGCGGCTGGGGGATGTGTGCCAAAGATACTCAGTACTTC	CGGWGMCAKDTQYF
.	TRBV6-1	many	TRBJ2-3	TGTGCCACCGGACTAACTCACACAGATACGCAGTATTTT	CATGLTHTDTQYF
TRBD2	TRBV6-1	.	TRBJ2-3	TGTGCCAGCAAAACCCCGGAGCTAGCGGGCACAATTGAGCAGTATTTT	CASKTPELAGTIEQYF
.	TRBV4-1	many	TRBJ2-3	TGCGCCAGCAGCCGCGACCGGGGCGGGAATACGCAGTATTTT	CASSRDRGGNTQYF
.	TRBV10-2	.	TRBJ2-5	TGCGCCAGCAGTGCGGGGCCCGGACTCCGTGACCCAGAGACCCAGTACTTC	CASSAGPGLRDPETQYF
TRBD2	TRBV24-1	.	TRBJ2-3	TGTGCCACCAGTGGAGGTAGCGGGATCAAAGATATGCAGTATTTC	CATSGGSGIKDMQYF
TRBD1	TRBV27	few	TRBJ2-7	TGTGCCAGCAGTGCCGGGACAGTACCCTCCTACGAGCAGTACTTC	CASSAGTVPSYEQYF
.	TRBV10-1	once	TRBJ2-3	TGCGGCGTCACGGAGATACGTGCCACAGATACGCAGTATTTT	CGVTEIRATDTQYF
.	TRBV12-3/TRBV12-4	many	TRBJ2-1	TGTGCCAGCAGTCCCCTTGAGTACAATGAGCAGTTCTTC	CASSPLEYNEQFF
.	TRBV27	.	TRBJ2-4	TGTGCCAGCAGTTTACTTGCGCGGGGAGGCACAAATACGCAGTACTTT	CASSLLARGGTNTQYF
.	TRBV6-2/TRBV6-3	many	TRBJ2-3	TGTGCCAGCAGTTACGCAGACAGGGGAGGGACGCAGTATTTT	CASSYADRGGTQYF
.	TRBV11-2	.	TRBJ2-7	TGTGCCAGCAGCTTAGCCACGACGTCCTACGAGCAGTACTTC	CASSLATTSYEQYF
.	TRBV10-2	.	TRBJ2-4	TGCGCCAGCAGTCGGGGGCTGGGGGCCAAAAACATTCAGTACTTC	CASSRGLGAKNIQYF
.	TRBV6-5	medium-sized	TRBJ2-5	TGTGCCAGCAGTTACTCGACCCAAGAGACCCAGTACTTC	CASSYSTQETQYF
.	TRBV6-1	.	TRBJ2-1	TGTGCGAGCAGGCCGCACGCTAGCCAAGATGCGCAGTTTTTC	CASRPHASQDAQFF
TRBD1	TRBV7-6	.	TRBJ2-7	TGTGCCAGCAGCTCAGAACCAGACGGACAGGGCTACGAGCAGTACTTC	CASSSEPDGQGYEQYF
.	TRBV28	.	TRBJ2-4	TGTGCCGGCAGCGGGGCAGGGGCCCAAAACACTCAGTACTTC	CAGSGAGAQNTQYF
TRBD1	TRBV6-1	medium-sized	TRBJ1-2	TGTGCCAGCAGTGATATTGGGACAGGGAACTATGGCTACACCTTC	CASSDIGTGNYGYTF
.	TRBV6-4	.	TRBJ2-3	TGTGCCAGCAGTGCGGGGGAGGCCACAGATACGCAGTATTTT	CASSAGEATDTQYF
.	TRBV25-1	many	TRBJ2-1	TGTGCCAGCACGGGACATAACTACAATGAGCAGTTCTTC	CASTGHNYNEQFF
.	TRBV10-2	.	TRBJ2-3	TGCGCCAGCAGTGTAAACAGGGCAGATACGCAGTATTTT	CASSVNRADTQYF
.	TRBV10-2	.	TRBJ2-7	TGCGCCAGCAGTGAGCTCGGGGGCCGACCCAAAGAGACGCAGTACTTC	CASSELGGRPKETQYF